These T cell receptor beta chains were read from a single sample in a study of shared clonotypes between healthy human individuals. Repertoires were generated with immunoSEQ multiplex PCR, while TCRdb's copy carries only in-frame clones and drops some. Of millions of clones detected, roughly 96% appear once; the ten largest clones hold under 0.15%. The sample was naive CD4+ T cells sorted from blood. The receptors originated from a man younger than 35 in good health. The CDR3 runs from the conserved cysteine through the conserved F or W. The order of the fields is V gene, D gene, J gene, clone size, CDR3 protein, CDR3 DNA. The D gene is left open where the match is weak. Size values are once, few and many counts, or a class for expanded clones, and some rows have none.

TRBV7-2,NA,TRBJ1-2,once,CASSLAWPEGGYTF,TGTGCCAGCAGCTTAGCTTGGCCGGAGGGTGGCTACACCTTC
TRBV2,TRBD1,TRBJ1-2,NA,CASRATGAYGYTF,TGTGCCAGCAGGGCAACAGGGGCCTATGGCTACACCTTC
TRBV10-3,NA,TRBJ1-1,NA,CAISEPLGGGGTEAFF,TGTGCCATCAGTGAGCCCCTCGGCGGGGGTGGAACTGAAGCTTTCTTT
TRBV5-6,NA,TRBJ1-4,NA,CASSLVRSYEKLFF,TGTGCCAGCAGCTTGGTCAGGTCCTATGAAAAACTGTTTTTT
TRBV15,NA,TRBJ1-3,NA,CATSRDPGNGNTIYF,TGTGCCACCAGCAGAGATCCGGGAAATGGAAACACCATATATTTT
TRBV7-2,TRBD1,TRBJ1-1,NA,CASSFRGRRVDTEAFF,TGTGCCAGCAGCTTCAGGGGGCGCCGGGTAGACACTGAAGCTTTCTTT
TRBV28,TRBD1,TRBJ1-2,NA,CASSTAQGGYTF,TGTGCCAGCAGCACAGCACAGGGGGGCTACACCTTC
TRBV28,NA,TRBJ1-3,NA,CASSGGVSGNTIYF,TGTGCCAGCAGCGGAGGAGTCTCTGGAAACACCATATATTTT
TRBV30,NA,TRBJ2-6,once,CAWSVGMSSGANVLTF,TGTGCCTGGAGTGTTGGGATGAGTTCTGGGGCCAACGTCCTGACTTTC
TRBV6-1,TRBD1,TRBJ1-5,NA,CASSDRGNQPQHF,TGTGCCAGCAGTGACAGGGGGAATCAGCCCCAGCATTTT